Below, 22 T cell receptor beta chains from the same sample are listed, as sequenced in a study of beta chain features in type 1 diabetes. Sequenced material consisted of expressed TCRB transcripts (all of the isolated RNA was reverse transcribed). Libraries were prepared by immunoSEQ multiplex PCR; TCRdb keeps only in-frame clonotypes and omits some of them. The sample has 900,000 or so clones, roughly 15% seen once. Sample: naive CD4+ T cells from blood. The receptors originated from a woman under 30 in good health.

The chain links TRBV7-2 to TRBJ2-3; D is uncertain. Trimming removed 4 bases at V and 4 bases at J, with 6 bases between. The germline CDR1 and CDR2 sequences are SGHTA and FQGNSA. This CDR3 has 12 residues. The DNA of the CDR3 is TGTGCCAGCAGCTCTCGTCCAGATACGCAGTATTTT. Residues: CASSSRPDTQYF.

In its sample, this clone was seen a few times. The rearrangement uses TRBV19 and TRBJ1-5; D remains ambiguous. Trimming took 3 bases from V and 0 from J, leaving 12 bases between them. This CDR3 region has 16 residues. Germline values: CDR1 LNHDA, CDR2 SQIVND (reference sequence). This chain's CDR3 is CASSMGPSHSNQPQHF. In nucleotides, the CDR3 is TGTGCCAGTAGTATGGGTCCCAGCCATAGCAATCAGCCCCAGCATTTT.

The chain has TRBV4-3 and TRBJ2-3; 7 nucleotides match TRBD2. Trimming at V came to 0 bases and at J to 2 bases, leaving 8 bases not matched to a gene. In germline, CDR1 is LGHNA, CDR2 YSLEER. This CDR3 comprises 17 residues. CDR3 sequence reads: CASSQDRLAEATDTQYF. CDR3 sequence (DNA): TGCGCCAGCAGCCAAGATCGTCTAGCGGAGGCCACAGATACGCAGTATTTT.

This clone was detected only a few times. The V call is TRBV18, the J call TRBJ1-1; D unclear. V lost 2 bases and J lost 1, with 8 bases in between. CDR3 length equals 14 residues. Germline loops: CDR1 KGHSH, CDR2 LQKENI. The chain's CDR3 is CASSPTQQNTEAFF. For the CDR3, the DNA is TGTGCCAGCTCACCAACACAGCAGAACACTGAAGCTTTCTTT.

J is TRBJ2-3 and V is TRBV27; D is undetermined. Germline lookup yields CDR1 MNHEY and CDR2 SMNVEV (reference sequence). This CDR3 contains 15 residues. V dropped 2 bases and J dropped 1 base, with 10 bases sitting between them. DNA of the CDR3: TGTGCCAGCAGTTTAAGTTTGGTGGGCACAGATACGCAGTATTTT. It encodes CASSLSLVGTDTQYF.

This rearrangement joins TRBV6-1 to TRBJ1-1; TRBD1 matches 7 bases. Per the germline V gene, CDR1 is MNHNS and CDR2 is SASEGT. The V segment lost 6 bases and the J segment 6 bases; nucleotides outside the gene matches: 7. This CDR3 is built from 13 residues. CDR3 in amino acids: CASRRQGNAEAFF. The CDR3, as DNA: TGTGCCAGCAGACGACAGGGAAACGCTGAAGCTTTCTTT.

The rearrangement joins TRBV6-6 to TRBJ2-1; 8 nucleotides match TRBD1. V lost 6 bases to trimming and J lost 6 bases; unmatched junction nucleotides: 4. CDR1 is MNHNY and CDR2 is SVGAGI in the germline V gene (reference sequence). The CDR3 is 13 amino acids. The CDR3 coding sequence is TGTGCCAGCAGCCATACAGGGGGCAATGAGCAGTTCTTC. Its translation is CASSHTGGNEQFF.

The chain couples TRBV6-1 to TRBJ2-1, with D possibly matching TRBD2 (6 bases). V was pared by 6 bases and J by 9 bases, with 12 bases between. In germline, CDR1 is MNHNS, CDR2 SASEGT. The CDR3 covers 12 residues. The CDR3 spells CASRPPGGEQFF. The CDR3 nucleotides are TGTGCCAGCAGGCCCCCCGGGGGTGAGCAGTTCTTC.

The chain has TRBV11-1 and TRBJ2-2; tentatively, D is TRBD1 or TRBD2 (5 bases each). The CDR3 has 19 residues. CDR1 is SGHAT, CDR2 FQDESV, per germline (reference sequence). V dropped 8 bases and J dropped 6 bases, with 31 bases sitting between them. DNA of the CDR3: TGTGCCAGCGGGGGACGGAAAGGAGCAGGGCCCCATGAACCCGGGGAGCTGTTTTTT. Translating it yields CASGGRKGAGPHEPGELFF.

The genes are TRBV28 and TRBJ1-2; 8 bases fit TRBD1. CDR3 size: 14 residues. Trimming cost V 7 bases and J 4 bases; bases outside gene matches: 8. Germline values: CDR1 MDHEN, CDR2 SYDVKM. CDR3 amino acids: CASISQGEGYGYTF. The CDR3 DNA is TGTGCCAGCATTTCACAGGGGGAGGGCTATGGCTACACCTTC.

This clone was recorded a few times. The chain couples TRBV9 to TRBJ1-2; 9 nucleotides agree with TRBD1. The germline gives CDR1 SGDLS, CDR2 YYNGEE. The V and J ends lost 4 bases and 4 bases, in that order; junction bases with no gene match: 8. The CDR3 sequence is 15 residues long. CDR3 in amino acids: CASSPRTGAPYGYTF. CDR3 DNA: TGTGCCAGCAGCCCCCGGACAGGGGCTCCCTATGGCTACACCTTC.

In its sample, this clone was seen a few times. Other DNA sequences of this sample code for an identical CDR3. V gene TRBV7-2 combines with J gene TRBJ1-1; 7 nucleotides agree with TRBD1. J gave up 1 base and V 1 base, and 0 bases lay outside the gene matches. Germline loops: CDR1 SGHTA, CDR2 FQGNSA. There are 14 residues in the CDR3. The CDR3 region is CASSLDRGNTEAFF. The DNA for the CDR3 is TGTGCCAGCAGCTTAGACAGGGGGAACACTGAAGCTTTCTTT.

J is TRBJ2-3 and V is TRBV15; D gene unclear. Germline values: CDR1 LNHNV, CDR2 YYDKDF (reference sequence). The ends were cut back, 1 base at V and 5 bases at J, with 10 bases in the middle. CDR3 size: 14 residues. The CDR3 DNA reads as TGTGCCACCAGCAGAGGAAGTGGGAAAGATACGCAGTATTTT. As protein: CATSRGSGKDTQYF.

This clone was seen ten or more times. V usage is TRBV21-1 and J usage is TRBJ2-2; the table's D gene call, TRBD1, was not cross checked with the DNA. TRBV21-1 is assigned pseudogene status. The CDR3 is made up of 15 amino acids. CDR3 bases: TGTGCCAGCAGCCCCCGGGACACCAACACCGGGGAGCTGTTTTTT. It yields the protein CASSPRDTNTGELFF.

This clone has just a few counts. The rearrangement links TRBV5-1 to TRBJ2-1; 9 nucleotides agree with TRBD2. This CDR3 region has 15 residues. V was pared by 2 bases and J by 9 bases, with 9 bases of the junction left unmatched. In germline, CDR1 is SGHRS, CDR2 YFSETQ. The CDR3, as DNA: TGCGCCAGCAGCTTTAGCGGGAGATCACCCATTGAGCAGTTCTTC. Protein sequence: CASSFSGRSPIEQFF.

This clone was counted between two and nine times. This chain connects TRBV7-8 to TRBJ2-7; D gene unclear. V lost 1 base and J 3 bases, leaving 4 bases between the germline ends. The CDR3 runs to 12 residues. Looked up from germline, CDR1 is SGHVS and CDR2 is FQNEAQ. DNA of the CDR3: TGTGCCAGCAGCTTAGTCGGCTACGAGCAGTACTTC. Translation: CASSLVGYEQYF.

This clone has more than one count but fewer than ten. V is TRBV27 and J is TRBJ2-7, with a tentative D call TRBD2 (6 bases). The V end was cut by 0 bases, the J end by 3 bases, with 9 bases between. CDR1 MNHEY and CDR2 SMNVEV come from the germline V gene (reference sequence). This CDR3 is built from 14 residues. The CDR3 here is CASSLSGGFYEQYF. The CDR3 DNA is TGTGCCAGCAGTTTATCGGGAGGTTTCTACGAGCAGTACTTC.

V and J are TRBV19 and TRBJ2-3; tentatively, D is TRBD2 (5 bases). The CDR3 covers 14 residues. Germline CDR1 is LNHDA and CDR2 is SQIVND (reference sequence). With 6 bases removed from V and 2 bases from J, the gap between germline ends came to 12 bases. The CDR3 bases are TGTGCCAGTAGGAGAGCGGCAACCACAGATACGCAGTATTTT. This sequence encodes CASRRAATTDTQYF.

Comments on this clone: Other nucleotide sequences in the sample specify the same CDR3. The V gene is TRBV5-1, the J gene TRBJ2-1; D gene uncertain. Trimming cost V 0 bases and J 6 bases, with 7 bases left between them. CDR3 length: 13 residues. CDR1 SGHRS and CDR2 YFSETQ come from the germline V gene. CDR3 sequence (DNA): TGCGCCAGCAGCTTGGGTGGCTCCAATGAGCAGTTCTTC. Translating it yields CASSLGGSNEQFF.

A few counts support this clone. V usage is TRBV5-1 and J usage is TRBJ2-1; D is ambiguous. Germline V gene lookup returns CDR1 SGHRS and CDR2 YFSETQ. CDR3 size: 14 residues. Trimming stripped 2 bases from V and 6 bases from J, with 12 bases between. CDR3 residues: CASSLYGLSNEQFF. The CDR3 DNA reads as TGCGCCAGCAGCTTATACGGTTTAAGCAATGAGCAGTTCTTC.

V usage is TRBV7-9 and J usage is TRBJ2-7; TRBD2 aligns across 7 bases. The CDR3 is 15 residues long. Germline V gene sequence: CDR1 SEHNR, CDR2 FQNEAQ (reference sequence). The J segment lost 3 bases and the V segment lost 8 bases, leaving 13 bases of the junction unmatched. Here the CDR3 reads CASLPRGGPYYEQYF. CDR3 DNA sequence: TGTGCCAGCCTCCCGCGGGGAGGGCCCTACTACGAGCAGTACTTC.

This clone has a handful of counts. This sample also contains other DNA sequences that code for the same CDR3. The CDR3 nucleotides read TGTGCCAGCAGCCGAGGGAGCTCCTACAATGAGCAGTTCTTC. This sequence encodes CASSRGSSYNEQFF. The chain links TRBV11-2 to TRBJ2-1; possibly TRBD2 for D (5 bases). Trimming took 5 bases from V and 0 from J, leaving 8 bases between them. Germline values: CDR1 SGHAT, CDR2 FQNNGV. The CDR3 runs 14 residues.